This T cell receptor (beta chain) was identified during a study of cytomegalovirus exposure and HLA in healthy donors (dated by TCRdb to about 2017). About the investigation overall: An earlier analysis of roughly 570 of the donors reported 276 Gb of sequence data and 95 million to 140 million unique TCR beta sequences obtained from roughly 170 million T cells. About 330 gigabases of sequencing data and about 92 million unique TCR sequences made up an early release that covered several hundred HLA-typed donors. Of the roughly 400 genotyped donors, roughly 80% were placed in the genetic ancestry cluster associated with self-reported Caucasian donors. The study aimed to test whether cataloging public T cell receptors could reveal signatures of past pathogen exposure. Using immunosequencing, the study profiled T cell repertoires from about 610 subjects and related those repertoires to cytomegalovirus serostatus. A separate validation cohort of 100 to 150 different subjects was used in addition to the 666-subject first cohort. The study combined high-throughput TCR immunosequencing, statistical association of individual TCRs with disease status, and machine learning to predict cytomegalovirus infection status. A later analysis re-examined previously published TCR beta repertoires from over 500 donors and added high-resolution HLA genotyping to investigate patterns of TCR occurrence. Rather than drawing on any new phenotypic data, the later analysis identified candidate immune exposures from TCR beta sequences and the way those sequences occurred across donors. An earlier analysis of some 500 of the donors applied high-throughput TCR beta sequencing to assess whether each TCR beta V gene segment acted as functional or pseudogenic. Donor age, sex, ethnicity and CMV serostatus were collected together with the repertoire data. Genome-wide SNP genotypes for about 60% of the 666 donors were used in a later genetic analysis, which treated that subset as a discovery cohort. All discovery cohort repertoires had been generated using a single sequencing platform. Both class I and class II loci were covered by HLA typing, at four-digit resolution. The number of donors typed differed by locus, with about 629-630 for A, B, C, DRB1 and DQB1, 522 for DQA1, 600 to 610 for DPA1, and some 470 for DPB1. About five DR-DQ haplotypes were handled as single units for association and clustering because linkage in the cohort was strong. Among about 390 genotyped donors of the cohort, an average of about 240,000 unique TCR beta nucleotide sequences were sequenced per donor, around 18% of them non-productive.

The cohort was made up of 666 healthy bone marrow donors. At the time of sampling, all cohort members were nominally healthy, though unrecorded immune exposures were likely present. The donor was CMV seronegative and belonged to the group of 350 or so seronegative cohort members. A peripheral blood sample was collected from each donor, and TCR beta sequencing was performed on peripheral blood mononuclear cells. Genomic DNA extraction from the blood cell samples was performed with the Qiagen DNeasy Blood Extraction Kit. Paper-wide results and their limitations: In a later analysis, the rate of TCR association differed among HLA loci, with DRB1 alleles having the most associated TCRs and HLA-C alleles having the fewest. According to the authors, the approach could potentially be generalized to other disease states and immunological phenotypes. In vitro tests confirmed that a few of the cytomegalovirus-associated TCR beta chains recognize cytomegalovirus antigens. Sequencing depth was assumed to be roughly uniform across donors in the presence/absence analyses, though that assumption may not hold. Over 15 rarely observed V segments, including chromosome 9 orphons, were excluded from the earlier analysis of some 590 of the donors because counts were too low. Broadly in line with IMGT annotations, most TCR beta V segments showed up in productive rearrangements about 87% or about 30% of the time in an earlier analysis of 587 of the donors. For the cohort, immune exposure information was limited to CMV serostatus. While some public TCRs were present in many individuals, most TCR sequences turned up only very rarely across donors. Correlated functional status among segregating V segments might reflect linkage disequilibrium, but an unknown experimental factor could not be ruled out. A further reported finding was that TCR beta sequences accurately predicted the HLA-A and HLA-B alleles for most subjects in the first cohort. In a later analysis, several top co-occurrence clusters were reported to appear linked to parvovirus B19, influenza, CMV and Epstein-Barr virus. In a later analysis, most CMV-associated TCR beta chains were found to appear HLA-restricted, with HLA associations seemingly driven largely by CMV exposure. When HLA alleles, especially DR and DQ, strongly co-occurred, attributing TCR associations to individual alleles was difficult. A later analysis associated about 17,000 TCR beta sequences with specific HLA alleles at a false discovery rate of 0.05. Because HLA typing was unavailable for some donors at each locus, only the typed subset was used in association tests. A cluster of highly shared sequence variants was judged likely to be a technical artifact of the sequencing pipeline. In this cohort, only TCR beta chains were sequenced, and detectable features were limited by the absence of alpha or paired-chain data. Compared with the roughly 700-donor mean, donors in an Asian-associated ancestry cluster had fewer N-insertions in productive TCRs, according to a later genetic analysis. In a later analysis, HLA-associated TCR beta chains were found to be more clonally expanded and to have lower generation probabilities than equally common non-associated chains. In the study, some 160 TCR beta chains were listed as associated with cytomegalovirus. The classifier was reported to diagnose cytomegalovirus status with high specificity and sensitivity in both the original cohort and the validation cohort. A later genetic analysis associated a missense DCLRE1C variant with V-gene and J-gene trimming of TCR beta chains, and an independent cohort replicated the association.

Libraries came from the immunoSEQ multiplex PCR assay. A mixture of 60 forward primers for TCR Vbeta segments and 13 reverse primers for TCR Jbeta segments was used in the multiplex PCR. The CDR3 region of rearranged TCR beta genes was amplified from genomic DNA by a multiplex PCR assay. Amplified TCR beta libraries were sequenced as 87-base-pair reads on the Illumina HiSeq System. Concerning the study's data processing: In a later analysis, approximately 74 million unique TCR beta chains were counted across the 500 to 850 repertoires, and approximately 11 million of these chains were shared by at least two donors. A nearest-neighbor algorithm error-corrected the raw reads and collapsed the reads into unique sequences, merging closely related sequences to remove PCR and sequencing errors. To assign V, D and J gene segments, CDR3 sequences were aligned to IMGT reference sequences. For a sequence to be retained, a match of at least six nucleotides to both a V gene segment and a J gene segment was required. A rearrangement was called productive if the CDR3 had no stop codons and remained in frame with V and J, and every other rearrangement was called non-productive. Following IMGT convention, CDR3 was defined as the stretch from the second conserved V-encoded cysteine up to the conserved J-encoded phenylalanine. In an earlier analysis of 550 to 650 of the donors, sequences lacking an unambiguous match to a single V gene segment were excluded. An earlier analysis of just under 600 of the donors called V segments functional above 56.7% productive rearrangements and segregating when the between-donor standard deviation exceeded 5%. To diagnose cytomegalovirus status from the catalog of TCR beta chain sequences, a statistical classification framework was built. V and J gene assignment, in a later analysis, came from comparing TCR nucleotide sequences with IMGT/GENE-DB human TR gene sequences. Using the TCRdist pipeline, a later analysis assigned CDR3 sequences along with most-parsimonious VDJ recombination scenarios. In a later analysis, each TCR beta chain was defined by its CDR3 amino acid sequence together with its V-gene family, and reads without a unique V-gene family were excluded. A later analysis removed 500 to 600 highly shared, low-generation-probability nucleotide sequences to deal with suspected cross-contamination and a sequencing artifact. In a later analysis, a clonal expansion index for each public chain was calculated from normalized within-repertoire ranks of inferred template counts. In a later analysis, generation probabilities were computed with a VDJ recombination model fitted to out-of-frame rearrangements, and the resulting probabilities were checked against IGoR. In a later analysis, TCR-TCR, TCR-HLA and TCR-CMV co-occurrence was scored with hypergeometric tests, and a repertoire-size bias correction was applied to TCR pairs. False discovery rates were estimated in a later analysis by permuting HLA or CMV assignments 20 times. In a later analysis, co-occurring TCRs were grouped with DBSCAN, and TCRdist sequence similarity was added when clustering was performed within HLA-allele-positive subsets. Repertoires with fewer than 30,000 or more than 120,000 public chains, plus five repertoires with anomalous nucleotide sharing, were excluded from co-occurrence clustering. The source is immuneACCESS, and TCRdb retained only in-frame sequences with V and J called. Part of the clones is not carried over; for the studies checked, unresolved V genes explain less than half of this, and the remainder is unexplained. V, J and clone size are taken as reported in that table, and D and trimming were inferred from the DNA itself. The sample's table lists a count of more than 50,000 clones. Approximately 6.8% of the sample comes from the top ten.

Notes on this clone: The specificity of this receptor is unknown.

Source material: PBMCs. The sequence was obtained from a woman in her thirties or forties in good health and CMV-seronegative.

The CDR3 region reads CASSPDRDGYEKLFF. The DNA is TGTGCCAGCAGCCCCGACAGGGACGGGTATGAAAAACTGTTTTTT. The chain links TRBV6-5 with TRBJ1-4, and TRBD1 aligns with 7 junction nucleotides. CDR1 and CDR2, per the germline V gene, are MNHEY and SVGAGI. The CDR3 has 15 amino acids, counting the end cysteine and phenylalanine. Only the CDR3 part of the read is kept: 45 bases, read in frame from the first base. V ends up 6 bases short and J 6 bases short, with an unmatched junction base count of 10.